The 32 T cell receptor beta chains below were found in one sample sequenced in a study of OX40 agonist ivuxolimab in advanced cancers. TCRdb's table, derived via immunoSEQ multiplex PCR, lists solely in-frame clones and lacks some. The sample consists of tens of thousands of clones, 85% of them appearing once. The sequencing here drew on CD4+ or CD8+ T cells sorted from blood, taken in a trial of the OX40 agonist ivuxolimab. The receptors originated from an adult with an advanced solid tumor such as melanoma, head and neck, liver or kidney cancer.

The rearrangement links TRBV7-2 to TRBJ1-2; D possibly corresponds to TRBD1 (5 bases). Deletions cut 0 bases from V and 4 bases from J, with 12 bases between. Germline assignment: CDR1 SGHTA and CDR2 FQGNSA. CDR3 length: 15 residues. The CDR3 region is CASSLALRVVYGYTF. The CDR3 region has the DNA TGTGCCAGCAGCTTAGCGCTCAGGGTGGTCTATGGCTACACCTTC. Combining the CDR3 with reference TRBV7-2 and TRBJ1-2 gives the whole variable domain GAGVSQSPSNKVTEKGKDVELRCDPISGHTALYWYRQSLGQGLEFLIYFQGNSAPDKSGLPSDRFSAERTGGSVSTLTIQRTQQEDSAVYLCASSLALRVVYGYTFGSGTRLTVV.

In its sample, this clone was seen a few times. The V and J genes are TRBV4-1 and TRBJ1-4; the D is unclear. The length of the CDR3 is 14 residues. The ends were cut back, 4 bases at V and 3 bases at J, with 9 bases in the middle. CDR1 is MGHRA and CDR2 is YSYEKL in the germline V gene. DNA of the CDR3: TGCGCCAGCAGCCTTTTCTCAGCTAATGAAAAACTGTTTTTT. Residues: CASSLFSANEKLFF.

The chain joins TRBV10-3 to TRBJ1-1; 7 nucleotides align to TRBD1. CDR3 length: 11 residues. Germline V gene sequence: CDR1 ENHRY, CDR2 SYGVKD. The J segment lost 6 bases and the V segment lost 10 bases, leaving 5 bases of the junction unmatched. CDR3 in amino acids: CATRGAPEAFF. CDR3 bases: TGTGCCACCAGGGGGGCCCCTGAAGCTTTCTTT.

The J gene is TRBJ2-2, the V gene TRBV5-1; D is ambiguous. This CDR3 region has 13 residues. Germline-derived CDR1 and CDR2 are SGHRS and YFSETQ. V lost 5 bases and J 6 bases, leaving 11 bases between the germline ends. This CDR3 reads CASSSQSAGELFF. The DNA for the CDR3 is TGCGCCAGCAGTTCTCAGTCGGCCGGGGAGCTGTTTTTT.

The chain recombines TRBV6-1 with TRBJ2-1; D is unresolved. Trimming shortened V by 5 bases and J by 6 bases, and 11 bases separated the two germline ends. The length of the CDR3 is 13 residues. Germline assignment: CDR1 MNHNS and CDR2 SASEGT. The CDR3 DNA reads as TGTGCCAGCAGTCTCTCATTAGGCAATGAGCAGTTCTTC. Protein: CASSLSLGNEQFF.

The V call is TRBV5-1, the J call TRBJ2-1, with a weak D call TRBD2 (6 bases). This CDR3 has 15 residues. Germline CDR1 SGHRS, CDR2 YFSETQ. Trimming shortened V by 1 base and J by 0 bases, and 8 bases separated the two germline ends. The CDR3 DNA is TGCGCCAGCAGCTTGACTAGCTACTCCTACAATGAGCAGTTCTTC. As protein: CASSLTSYSYNEQFF.

The V call is TRBV2, the J call TRBJ2-3, with 10 bases fitting TRBD1. The CDR3 covers 14 residues. Losses at the gene ends were 10 bases for V and 0 bases for J; bases not matched to a gene: 4. In germline, CDR1 is SNHLY, CDR2 FYNNEI. CDR3 bases: TGTGCCACCGACAGGGGGCTAAGCACAGATACGCAGTATTTT. It yields the protein CATDRGLSTDTQYF.

The rearrangement joins TRBV5-6 to TRBJ1-2, with D unresolved. Trimming stripped 5 bases from V and 7 bases from J, with 18 bases between. The CDR3 loop spans 14 amino acids. Per germline, CDR1 SGHDT and CDR2 YYEEEE. The CDR3 reads CASRQRIGRFGYTF. DNA for the CDR3: TGTGCCAGCAGGCAGCGCATTGGGCGGTTTGGCTACACCTTC.

This rearrangement joins TRBV15 to TRBJ2-5; 9 nucleotides agree with TRBD2. V lost 5 bases and J lost 5; bases outside the gene matches: 12. Germline loops: CDR1 LNHNV, CDR2 YYDKDF (reference sequence). The CDR3 runs to 16 residues. CDR3 in amino acids: CATSPQGSSGAETQYF. CDR3 DNA: TGTGCCACCAGCCCTCAGGGATCTAGCGGGGCCGAGACCCAGTACTTC.

The chain links TRBV5-5 to TRBJ1-6; 9 bases fit TRBD1. Unmatched junction bases numbered 6, after V lost 3 bases and J lost 8 bases. From germline, CDR1 is SGHKS and CDR2 YYEKEE (reference sequence). This CDR3 is 15 amino acids long. CDR3 amino acids: CASSSGQGLDSPLHF. In DNA form, the CDR3 reads TGTGCCAGCAGCTCGGGACAGGGATTGGATTCACCCCTCCACTTT. Using reference TRBV5-5 and TRBJ1-6 for the parts outside the CDR3, the full variable domain is DAGVTQSPTHLIKTRGQQVTLRCSPISGHKSVSWYQQVLGQGPQFIFQYYEKEERGRGNFPDRFSARQFPNYSSELNVNALLLGDSALYLCASSSGQGLDSPLHFGNGTRLTVT.

The V call is TRBV6-5, the J call TRBJ2-1; D possibly uses TRBD1 or TRBD2 (5 bases each). Germline V gene sequence: CDR1 MNHEY, CDR2 SVGAGI. The length of the CDR3 is 13 residues. The germline V and J ends were trimmed by 6 bases and 7 bases, with 13 bases remaining between them. Written as DNA, the CDR3 is TGTGCCAGCAGGTCGTCAGGGAGTAATGAGCAGTTCTTC. Protein sequence: CASRSSGSNEQFF.

The chain couples TRBV7-3 to TRBJ2-3; 7 nucleotides align to TRBD2. The V segment lost 1 base and the J segment 2 bases; nucleotides outside the gene matches: 3. Germline loops: CDR1 SGHTA, CDR2 FQGTGA. The CDR3 totals 15 residues. The CDR3, as DNA: TGTGCCAGCAGCTTAATGGCGGGAGCCACAGATACGCAGTATTTT. This translates into CASSLMAGATDTQYF.

The V call is TRBV9, the J call TRBJ2-1; tentative D call: TRBD1 (6 bases). Deletions cut 0 bases from V and 2 bases from J, with 6 bases between. The length of the CDR3 is 14 residues. Germline loops: CDR1 SGDLS, CDR2 YYNGEE. CDR3 amino acids: CASSVDRAYNEQFF. The DNA for the CDR3 is TGTGCCAGCAGCGTAGACAGGGCCTACAATGAGCAGTTCTTC.

This rearrangement joins TRBV10-3 to TRBJ1-2; 8 positions agree with TRBD1. CDR1 is ENHRY, CDR2 SYGVKD, per germline. The CDR3 sequence is 14 residues long. The trim removed 6 bases at V and 2 bases at J, leaving 5 bases unmatched. Here the CDR3 DNA reads TGTGCCATCAGCGGGGACAGGAGGAACTATGGCTACACCTTC. Residues: CAISGDRRNYGYTF.

V and J are TRBV6-1 and TRBJ1-6, with 8 bases lining up with TRBD1. With V trimmed by 11 bases and J by 9 bases, 12 bases remained unmatched. The CDR3 loop spans 14 amino acids. Germline lookup yields CDR1 MNHNS and CDR2 SASEGT. The CDR3 here is CAGAGRQGISPLHF. The DNA for the CDR3 is TGTGCCGGAGCAGGAAGACAGGGGATTTCACCCCTCCACTTT.

This clone was detected only once. The rearrangement uses TRBV11-2 and TRBJ2-1, with D tentatively TRBD1 (5 bases). CDR1 is SGHAT, CDR2 FQNNGV, per germline. CDR3 length equals 15 residues. Trimming shortened V by 2 bases and J by 7 bases, and 15 bases separated the two germline ends. CDR3: CASSLTWAGWNEQFF. The CDR3 region has the DNA TGTGCCAGCAGCTTAACGTGGGCAGGGTGGAATGAGCAGTTCTTC.

The J gene is TRBJ1-1, the V gene TRBV14, with 9 bases lining up with TRBD1. The CDR3 extends over 16 amino acids. CDR1 is SGHDN and CDR2 is FVKESK in the germline V gene. The V segment lost 0 bases and the J segment 1 base; nucleotides outside the gene matches: 3. This CDR3 is CASSQDPGQGNTEAFF. In DNA form, the CDR3 reads TGTGCCAGCAGCCAAGATCCGGGACAGGGGAACACTGAAGCTTTCTTT.

The table lists this clone with a few counts. The chain couples TRBV5-1 to TRBJ1-2, with 7 nucleotides matching TRBD1. V gave up 7 bases and J gave up 7 bases; unmatched junction bases: 16. The CDR3 is 15 amino acids. CDR1 and CDR2 (germline): SGHRS, YFSETQ. The chain's CDR3 is CASAIEGAGPSGYTF. The CDR3 DNA reads as TGCGCCAGCGCCATCGAGGGGGCAGGGCCCTCTGGCTACACCTTC.

This sequence joins TRBV4-1 and TRBJ2-1, with 7 bases fitting TRBD2. Per germline, CDR1 MGHRA and CDR2 YSYEKL. This CDR3 is built from 19 residues. Trimming at V came to 0 bases and at J to 7 bases, leaving 18 bases not matched to a gene. The CDR3: CASSQDPFRGRRVGNEQFF. CDR3 coding DNA: TGCGCCAGCAGCCAAGACCCCTTCCGCGGGAGACGGGTAGGGAATGAGCAGTTCTTC.

In this sample, this clone turned up once. The CDR3 is CASSLQGQETQYF. CDR3 DNA sequence: TGTGCCAGCAGCTTACAGGGTCAAGAGACCCAGTACTTC. The gene calls are TRBV5-6 and TRBJ2-5; a possible D gene is TRBD1 (6 bases). CDR1 and CDR2 from the germline V gene are SGHDT and YYEEEE. V was shortened by 2 bases and J by 2 bases, with 7 bases between the two germline ends. This CDR3 is 13 amino acids long.

This rearrangement joins TRBV19 to TRBJ1-5, with a tentative D call TRBD1 (6 bases). V lost 1 base and J lost 6, with 19 bases in between. Germline CDR1 and CDR2: LNHDA and SQIVND (reference sequence). The CDR3 is made up of 17 amino acids. The CDR3 DNA reads as TGTGCCAGTAGTATAGGTCCCGTCGGCCTGGGGGCTCAGCCCCAGCATTTT. The encoded protein is CASSIGPVGLGAQPQHF.

This clone was seen a few times. J is TRBJ2-5 and V is TRBV5-1, with D possibly matching TRBD2 (7 bases). CDR1 and CDR2 (germline): SGHRS, YFSETQ. Between the trimmed V and J ends, which lost 0 bases and 4 bases, there was a span of 13 bases. CDR3 length: 15 residues. The CDR3 here is CASSLAMGGAETQYF. The DNA of the CDR3 is TGCGCCAGCAGCTTGGCCATGGGGGGGGCAGAGACCCAGTACTTC.

The V gene is TRBV5-4, the J gene TRBJ1-2; no clear D gene. The CDR3 extends over 14 amino acids. Germline V gene lookup returns CDR1 SGHNT and CDR2 YYREEE (reference sequence). Trimming pared 3 bases from V and 0 bases from J, leaving 9 bases between. The CDR3 sequence: CASSSFGANYGYTF. CDR3 nucleotides: TGTGCCAGCAGCTCGTTCGGGGCTAACTATGGCTACACCTTC.

V usage is TRBV6-1 and J usage is TRBJ1-3; D is uncertain. Looked up from germline, CDR1 is MNHNS and CDR2 is SASEGT. CDR3 length: 11 amino acids. The germline V and J ends were trimmed by 8 bases and 0 bases, with 2 bases remaining between them. CDR3 protein: CASGSGNTIYF. The CDR3 coding sequence is TGTGCCAGCGGCTCTGGAAACACCATATATTTT.

The chain uses TRBV5-1 and TRBJ2-7, with 8 bases aligning to TRBD1. The junction had 8 bases not matched to a gene; V was cut back by 0 bases and J by 3 bases. Per germline, CDR1 SGHRS and CDR2 YFSETQ. The CDR3 has 16 amino acids. CDR3 in amino acids: CASSLVGTGVLYEQYF. The CDR3 DNA follows: TGCGCCAGCAGCTTGGTAGGGACAGGCGTTCTCTACGAGCAGTACTTC. Supplemented by reference TRBV5-1 and TRBJ2-7, the full variable domain reads KAGVTQTPRYLIKTRGQQVTLSCSPISGHRSVSWYQQTPGQGLQFLFEYFSETQRNKGNFPGRFSGRQFSNSRSEMNVSTLELGDSALYLCASSLVGTGVLYEQYFGPGTRLTVT.

The chain joins TRBV11-2 to TRBJ1-2, with D tentatively TRBD1 (5 bases). The CDR3 spans 13 residues. Trimming stripped 5 bases from V and 5 bases from J, with 12 bases between. The V gene's germline CDR1 is SGHAT and CDR2 FQNNGV. In DNA form, the CDR3 reads TGTGCCAGCAGCCCCAGGGCACCGTATGGCTACACCTTC. Its protein is CASSPRAPYGYTF.

V gene TRBV19 combines with J gene TRBJ2-7; 9 nucleotides align to TRBD1. The germline V gene encodes CDR1 LNHDA and CDR2 SQIVND (reference sequence). V shed 8 bases, J shed 3 bases, and the junction held 8 bases outside the gene matches. The CDR3 length is 14 residues. The chain's CDR3 is CASARQGENYEQYF. The CDR3 nucleotides read TGTGCCAGTGCGAGACAGGGGGAAAACTACGAGCAGTACTTC. The full variable domain, in which reference TRBV19 and TRBJ2-7 provide the parts outside the CDR3, is DGGITQSPKYLFRKEGQNVTLSCEQNLNHDAMYWYRQDPGQGLRLIYYSQIVNDFQKGDIAEGYSVSREKKESFPLTVTSAQKNPTAFYLCASARQGENYEQYFGPGTRLTVT.

This clone was seen once. Compared with germline, one end of the junction differs, possibly owing to a read error. The gene calls are TRBV2 and TRBJ2-7; 13 bases align to TRBD2. The V gene's germline CDR1 is SNHLY and CDR2 FYNNEI. This CDR3 contains 15 residues. The DNA for the CDR3 is TGTGCCAGCAGGGAAGGACTAGCGGGAGCCTACGAGCAGTACTTC. Residues: CASREGLAGAYEQYF.

This clone has just one count. The chain recombines TRBV2 with TRBJ1-3, with unresolved D. V lost 8 bases and J lost 0, with 14 bases in between. The CDR3 extends over 15 amino acids. Germline assignment: CDR1 SNHLY and CDR2 FYNNEI. CDR3 protein: CASGRPQSSGNTIYF. CDR3 bases: TGTGCCAGCGGGAGGCCCCAGAGCTCTGGAAACACCATATATTTT.

This clone was detected once. The rearrangement joins TRBV25-1 to TRBJ2-5; D is unresolved. The V and J ends lost 2 bases and 2 bases respectively, with 9 bases between them. In germline, CDR1 is MGHDK, CDR2 SYGVNS. The CDR3 covers 14 residues. The CDR3 region has the DNA TGTGCCAGCAGTGAAGGTGGGATGCAAGAGACCCAGTACTTC. It translates to CASSEGGMQETQYF. The full variable domain, with the rest looked up from reference TRBV25-1 and TRBJ2-5, is EADIYQTPRYLVIGTGKKITLECSQTMGHDKMYWYQQDPGMELHLIHYSYGVNSTEKGDLSSESTVSRIRTEHFPLTLESARPSHTSQYLCASSEGGMQETQYFGPGTRLLVL.

The chain combines TRBV5-5 with TRBJ1-2; tentative D call: TRBD1 (5 bases). V was trimmed by 7 bases and J by 1 base, leaving 20 bases between them. Germline assignment: CDR1 SGHKS and CDR2 YYEKEE (reference sequence). The CDR3 extends over 16 amino acids. The CDR3 sequence: CASALGPDPGNYGYTF. The CDR3, as DNA: TGTGCCAGCGCCCTGGGGCCAGACCCAGGTAACTATGGCTACACCTTC.

CDR3 nucleotide sequence: TGCGCCAGCAGCTTGGGACAGCAAGAGACCCAGTACTTC. This gives the protein CASSLGQQETQYF. The V and J genes are TRBV5-1 and TRBJ2-5; the D gene is possibly TRBD1 (5 bases). The V end was cut by 0 bases, the J end by 2 bases, with 5 bases between. The CDR3 runs 13 residues. Germline CDR1 is SGHRS and CDR2 is YFSETQ.